The 14 T cell receptor beta chains below come from one sample, sequenced in a study of T cell clones after liver transplantation. Sequencing was performed with immunoSEQ multiplex PCR; in TCRdb, only in-frame clones are kept and a portion is missing. Of around 100,000 clones listed, about 81% are singletons. The material sequenced was CD4+ T cells from blood, taken approximately 4 years after liver transplant. Every receptor here comes from a human patient who received a liver transplant. Some T cells may trace back to the graft donor.

This clone came up once. This chain links TRBV5-8 with TRBJ2-7, with 11 bases aligning to TRBD1. V lost 6 bases, J lost 5 bases, and 7 bases stayed unmatched. The CDR3 is made up of 14 amino acids. CDR1 and CDR2 (germline): SGHTS, YDEGEE. CDR3 loop: CASTLDRGPDEQYF. Here the CDR3 DNA reads TGTGCCAGCACTCTGGACAGGGGGCCCGACGAGCAGTACTTC.

The chain links TRBV2 to TRBJ2-1, with TRBD2 identical over 13 bases. CDR1 is SNHLY, CDR2 FYNNEI, per germline. The CDR3 contains 14 residues. Trimming removed 4 bases from V and 7 bases from J; junction bases left unmatched: 1. CDR3 protein: CASSGTSGRNEQFF. The CDR3 nucleotides are TGTGCCAGCAGTGGGACTAGCGGGAGAAATGAGCAGTTCTTC.

The genes are TRBV6-1 and TRBJ2-5; TRBD1 agrees at 8 bases. V shed 5 bases, J shed 2 bases, and the junction held 7 bases outside the gene matches. The germline V gene has CDR1 MNHNS and CDR2 SASEGT. The CDR3 loop spans 15 amino acids. This CDR3 reads CASSFDRGGQETQYF. The CDR3 DNA follows: TGTGCCAGCAGTTTCGACAGGGGTGGGCAAGAGACCCAGTACTTC.

The chain carries TRBV6-5 and TRBJ1-1, with no clear D. Trimming took off 4 bases at V and 8 bases at J, with 8 bases between the two ends. The CDR3 is 11 residues long. Germline V gives CDR1 MNHEY, CDR2 SVGAGI. The CDR3 DNA sequence: TGTGCCAGCAGTTCCGCGATAGAAGCTTTCTTT. This gives the protein CASSSAIEAFF.

Written as DNA, the CDR3 is TGTGCCAGCAGTCCCCAGGGGCGCGGGAGGAACCAAGCCTACGAGCAGTACTTC. This sequence encodes CASSPQGRGRNQAYEQYF. V and J are TRBV28 and TRBJ2-7, with 8 nucleotides matching TRBD2. The CDR3 loop spans 18 amino acids. Unmatched junction bases numbered 17, after V lost 5 bases and J lost 2 bases. The germline V gene has CDR1 MDHEN and CDR2 SYDVKM. Full variable domain (outside the CDR3, taken from reference TRBV28 and TRBJ2-7): DVKVTQSSRYLVKRTGEKVFLECVQDMDHENMFWYRQDPGLGLRLIYFSYDVKMKEKGDIPEGYSVSREKKERFSLILESASTNQTSMYLCASSPQGRGRNQAYEQYFGPGTRLTVT.

This clone was found a few times. The chain recombines TRBV30 with TRBJ1-3; D is possibly TRBD1 (5 bases). The CDR3 has 15 residues. V was clipped by 2 bases and J by 0 bases, with 11 bases between them. The germline gives CDR1 GTSNPN, CDR2 SVGIG (reference sequence). The CDR3, as DNA: TGTGCCTGGAGTAGGTCAGGGTTCTCTGGAAACACCATATATTTT. It codes for CAWSRSGFSGNTIYF.

CDR3 sequence: CASSVRQGLSTRELFF. The CDR3, as DNA: TGCGCCAGCAGCGTACGACAGGGACTTTCAACAAGGGAGCTGTTTTTT. The chain recombines TRBV4-1 with TRBJ2-2, with D maybe TRBD1 (7 bases). CDR3 length: 16 amino acids. Trimming pared 5 bases from V and 9 bases from J, leaving 22 bases between. CDR1 and CDR2 (germline): MGHRA, YSYEKL.

For the CDR3, the DNA is TGCGCCAGCAGCGCGGGACAGGGGAATGGCTACACCTTC. This translates into CASSAGQGNGYTF. The V gene is TRBV10-1, the J gene TRBJ1-2, with TRBD1 matching 10 bases. V was clipped by 6 bases and J by 6 bases; unmatched bases: 4. CDR1 and CDR2 from the germline V gene are WNHNN and SYGVQD (reference sequence). The CDR3 consists of 13 residues.

V gene TRBV19 combines with J gene TRBJ2-3; TRBD2 matches at 7 bases. The V gene end was trimmed by 5 bases and the J gene end by 1 base; junction bases not matched to a gene: 9. CDR1 and CDR2 from the germline V gene are LNHDA and SQIVND (reference sequence). The CDR3 consists of 16 residues. CDR3 in amino acids: CASSRAHREGTDTQYF. The CDR3 DNA reads as TGTGCCAGTAGTCGCGCCCACCGGGAGGGCACAGATACGCAGTATTTT. Using reference TRBV19 and TRBJ2-3 for the parts outside the CDR3, the full variable domain is DGGITQSPKYLFRKEGQNVTLSCEQNLNHDAMYWYRQDPGQGLRLIYYSQIVNDFQKGDIAEGYSVSREKKESFPLTVTSAQKNPTAFYLCASSRAHREGTDTQYFGPGTRLTVL.

The chain has TRBV21-1 and TRBJ1-1; the D call of TRBD1 is as the table states it, not checked on the DNA. TRBV21-1 is tagged as a pseudogene. This CDR3 has 14 residues. As DNA, the CDR3 is TGTGCCAGCAGCATCCGGGACATGGAGTTTGAAGCTTTCTTT. As protein: CASSIRDMEFEAFF.

The chain uses TRBV7-3 and TRBJ1-1; no reliable D call. Trimming took 1 base from V and 3 from J, leaving 6 bases between them. CDR1 is SGHTA and CDR2 is FQGTGA in the germline V gene. The CDR3 length is 13 residues. As DNA, the CDR3 is TGTGCCAGCAGCTTAATCGGGTACACTGAAGCTTTCTTT. Translated, it gives CASSLIGYTEAFF. Looking up the rest from reference TRBV7-3 and TRBJ1-1 gives the full variable domain: GAGVSQTPSNKVTEKGKYVELRCDPISGHTALYWYRQSLGQGPEFLIYFQGTGAADDSGLPNDRFFAVRPEGSVSTLKIQRTERGDSAVYLCASSLIGYTEAFFGQGTRLTVV.

Of note for this clone: A junction end diverges from the germline sequence, so it may reflect a read error. The V and J genes are TRBV28 and TRBJ2-1; 8 bases align to TRBD2. Germline values: CDR1 MDHEN, CDR2 SYDVKM. The CDR3 is 12 residues long. The CDR3 reads CASTFPGGVVLF. The DNA of the CDR3 is TGTGCCAGCACCTTCCCCGGGGGGGTGGTCCTCTTC.

This clone was counted only a few times. V usage is TRBV6-5 and J usage is TRBJ1-1; no reliable D call. The CDR3 extends over 11 amino acids. The germline V gene encodes CDR1 MNHEY and CDR2 SVGAGI. V was trimmed by 5 bases and J by 4 bases, leaving 5 bases between them. The CDR3 DNA follows: TGTGCCAGCAGTAAAAGCACTGAAGCTTTCTTT. This encodes CASSKSTEAFF.

CDR3 region: CASSVAFGPAGGRRFNEQFF. The CDR3, as DNA: TGTGCCAGCAGCGTAGCATTTGGGCCAGCGGGGGGGCGACGTTTCAATGAGCAGTTCTTC. The J gene is TRBJ2-1, the V gene TRBV9; 10 positions match TRBD2. The germline CDR1 and CDR2 sequences are SGDLS and YYNGEE. CDR3 length: 20 amino acids. With 0 bases clipped from V and 6 bases from J, the junction kept 18 bases outside the gene matches.